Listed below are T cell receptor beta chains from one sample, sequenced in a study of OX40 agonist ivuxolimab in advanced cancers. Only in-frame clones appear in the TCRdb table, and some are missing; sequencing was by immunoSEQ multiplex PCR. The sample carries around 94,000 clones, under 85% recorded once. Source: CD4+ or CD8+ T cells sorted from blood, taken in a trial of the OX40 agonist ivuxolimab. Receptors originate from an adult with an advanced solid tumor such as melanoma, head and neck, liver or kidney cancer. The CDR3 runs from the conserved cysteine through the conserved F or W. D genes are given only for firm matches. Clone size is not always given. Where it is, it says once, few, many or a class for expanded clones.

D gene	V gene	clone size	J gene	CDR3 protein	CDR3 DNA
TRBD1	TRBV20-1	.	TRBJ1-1	CSASRGPTLFF	TGCAGTGCTAGTAGGGGGCCGACTCTTTTCTTT
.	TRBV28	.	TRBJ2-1	CASSLGRNEQFF	TGTGCCAGCAGTTTAGGGAGGAATGAGCAGTTCTTC
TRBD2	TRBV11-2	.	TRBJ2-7	CASSPAGEIYEQYF	TGTGCCAGCAGCCCAGCGGGAGAGATTTACGAGCAGTACTTC
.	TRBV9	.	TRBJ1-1	CASSVVDSEGAEAFF	TGTGCCAGCAGCGTAGTGGACAGTGAAGGGGCTGAAGCTTTCTTT
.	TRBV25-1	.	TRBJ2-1	CASSEAPLVAEQFF	TGTGCCAGCAGTGAAGCCCCACTAGTTGCTGAGCAGTTCTTC
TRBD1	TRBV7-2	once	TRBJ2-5	CASSPQTHRGETQYF	TGTGCCAGCAGCCCTCAAACCCACAGGGGAGAGACCCAGTACTTC
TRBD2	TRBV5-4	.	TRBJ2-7	CASSSRGGFPYEQYF	TGTGCCAGCAGCTCCCGGGGAGGGTTCCCCTACGAGCAGTACTTC
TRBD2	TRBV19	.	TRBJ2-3	CASSINLAGTDTQYF	TGTGCCAGTAGTATAAACCTAGCGGGCACAGATACGCAGTATTTT
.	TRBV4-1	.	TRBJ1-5	CASSPIPRGYQPQHF	TGCGCCAGCAGCCCAATTCCACGGGGTTATCAGCCCCAGCATTTT
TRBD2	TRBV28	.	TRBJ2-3	CASRYSGQADTQYF	TGTGCCAGCAGATATAGCGGGCAGGCAGATACGCAGTATTTT
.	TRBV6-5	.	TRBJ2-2	CASSYSSGTGELFF	TGTGCCAGCAGTTACTCTAGCGGCACCGGGGAGCTGTTTTTT
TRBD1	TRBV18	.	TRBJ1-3	CASSPSQDRSSGNTIYF	TGTGCCAGCTCACCAAGTCAGGACAGGTCCTCTGGAAACACCATATATTTT
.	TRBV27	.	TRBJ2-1	CASSLGGPPNEQFF	TGTGCCAGCAGTTTAGGAGGTCCGCCCAATGAGCAGTTCTTC
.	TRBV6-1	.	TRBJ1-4	CASSDSENEKLFF	TGTGCCAGCAGTGACAGCGAAAATGAAAAACTGTTTTTT
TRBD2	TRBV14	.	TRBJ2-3	CASSQVLSGLHTDTQYF	TGTGCCAGCAGCCAAGTTCTTAGCGGGCTACACACAGATACGCAGTATTTT
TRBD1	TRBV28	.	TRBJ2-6	CASSSWDRDWANVLTF	TGTGCCAGCAGTTCGTGGGACAGGGATTGGGCCAACGTCCTGACTTTC
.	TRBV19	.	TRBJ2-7	CASSPLQGNEQYF	TGTGCCAGTAGCCCATTACAGGGAAACGAGCAGTACTTC
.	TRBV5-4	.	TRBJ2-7	CASSLGRDYEQYF	TGTGCCAGCAGCTTGGGACGCGACTACGAGCAGTACTTC
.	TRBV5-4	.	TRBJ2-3	CASSLSGAADTQYF	TGTGCCAGCAGCTTGAGTGGGGCCGCAGATACGCAGTATTTT
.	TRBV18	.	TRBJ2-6	CASSPFLAFSSSGANVLTF	TGTGCCAGCTCACCTTTTCTAGCGTTTTCGAGCTCTGGGGCCAACGTCCTGACTTTC
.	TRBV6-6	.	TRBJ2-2	CASTNLGTGELFF	TGTGCCAGCACAAACCTAGGAACCGGGGAGCTGTTTTTT
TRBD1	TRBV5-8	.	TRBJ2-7	CASSRGQDYEQYF	TGTGCCAGCAGCCGTGGACAGGACTACGAGCAGTACTTC
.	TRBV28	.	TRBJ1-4	CASSSSGNNEKLFF	TGTGCCAGCAGTTCGTCAGGGAATAATGAAAAACTGTTTTTT
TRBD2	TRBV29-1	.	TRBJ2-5	CSVKRGEEETQYF	TGCAGCGTGAAGCGGGGAGAGGAAGAGACCCAGTACTTC
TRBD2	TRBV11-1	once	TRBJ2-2	CASSLTLAGVRELFF	TGTGCCAGCAGCTTAACCCTAGCGGGAGTTAGGGAGCTGTTTTTT
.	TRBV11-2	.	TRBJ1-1	CASSLDMDTEAFF	TGTGCCAGCAGCTTAGATATGGACACTGAAGCTTTCTTT
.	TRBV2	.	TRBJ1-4	CASTSPSGGRSNEKLFF	TGTGCCAGCACTTCACCTAGCGGGGGCCGGTCTAATGAAAAACTGTTTTTT
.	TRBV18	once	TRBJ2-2	CASSRAAGELFF	TGTGCCAGCTCCCGGGCGGCCGGGGAGCTGTTTTTT
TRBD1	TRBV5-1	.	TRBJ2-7	CASSLGTAEDEQYF	TGCGCCAGCAGCCTGGGGACAGCTGAGGACGAGCAGTACTTC
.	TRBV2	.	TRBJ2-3	CASRRDSSTDTQYF	TGTGCCAGCCGCCGAGACTCCAGCACAGATACGCAGTATTTT
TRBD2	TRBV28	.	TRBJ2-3	CASSPAVTSGSSDTQYF	TGTGCCAGCAGCCCAGCTGTGACTAGCGGGAGTTCAGATACGCAGTATTTT
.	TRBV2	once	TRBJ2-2	CASDERRNTGELFF	TGTGCCAGCGATGAGCGGAGGAACACCGGGGAGCTGTTTTTT
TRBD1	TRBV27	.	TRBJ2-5	CASSPQISGQQETQYF	TGTGCCAGCAGTCCACAAATCTCGGGACAGCAAGAGACCCAGTACTTC
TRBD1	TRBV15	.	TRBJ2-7	CATSKTRTGTYEQYF	TGTGCCACCAGCAAGACAAGGACAGGGACGTACGAGCAGTACTTC
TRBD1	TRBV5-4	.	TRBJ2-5	CASSLEGQAQETQYF	TGTGCCAGCAGCTTGGAGGGACAGGCCCAAGAGACCCAGTACTTC
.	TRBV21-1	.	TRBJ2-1	CASSLGVRCYNEQFF	TGTGCCAGCAGCCTAGGGGTCAGGTGCTACAATGAGCAGTTCTTC
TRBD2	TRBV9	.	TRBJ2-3	CASSVGTSGGTGTQYF	TGTGCCAGCAGCGTCGGGACTAGCGGGGGAACTGGTACGCAGTATTTT
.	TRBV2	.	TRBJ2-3	CASTSHPGFEYF	TGTGCCAGCACTTCACACCCGGGATTTGAGTATTTT
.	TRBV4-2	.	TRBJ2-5	CASSQDRTPERTQYF	TGTGCCAGCAGCCAAGATCGGACCCCAGAGAGGACCCAGTACTTC
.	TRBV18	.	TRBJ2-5	CASSPEVEQETQYF	TGTGCCAGCTCACCCGAGGTTGAACAAGAGACCCAGTACTTC
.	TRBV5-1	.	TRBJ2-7	CASSLDGRGIYEQYF	TGCGCCAGCAGCTTGGATGGCAGGGGTATCTACGAGCAGTACTTC
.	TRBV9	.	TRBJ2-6	CASSTQGAGANVLTF	TGTGCCAGCAGCACACAGGGAGCTGGGGCCAACGTCCTGACTTTC
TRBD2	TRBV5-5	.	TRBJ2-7	CASSSRLAGGYEQYF	TGTGCCAGCAGCTCCAGACTAGCGGGAGGTTACGAGCAGTACTTC
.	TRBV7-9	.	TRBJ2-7	CASSLSAYEQYF	TGTGCCAGCAGCTTATCCGCCTACGAGCAGTACTTC
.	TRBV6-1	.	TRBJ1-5	CASSAPLGGYYSNQPQHF	TGTGCCAGCAGTGCCCCCTTGGGGGGGTACTATAGCAATCAGCCCCAGCATTTT
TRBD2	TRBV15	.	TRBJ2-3	CATSRDLAGAGDTQYF	TGTGCCACCAGCAGAGATCTAGCGGGAGCGGGAGATACGCAGTATTTT
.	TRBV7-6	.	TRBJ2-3	CATTGTTRITDTQYF	TGTGCTACCACCGGGACCACCAGAATAACAGATACGCAGTATTTT
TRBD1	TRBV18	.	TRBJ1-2	CASSPQGAEHGYTF	TGTGCCAGCTCACCACAGGGGGCTGAACATGGCTACACCTTC
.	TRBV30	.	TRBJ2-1	CAWSVRAGRSNEQFF	TGTGCCTGGAGTGTACGGGCGGGACGGAGCAATGAGCAGTTCTTC
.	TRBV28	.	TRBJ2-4	CASSFIPKNIQYF	TGTGCCAGCAGTTTCATCCCCAAAAACATTCAGTACTTC
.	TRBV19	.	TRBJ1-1	CASSIREGDEAFF	TGTGCCAGTAGTATAAGGGAAGGGGATGAAGCTTTCTTT
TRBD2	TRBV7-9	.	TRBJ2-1	CASSLGLAGAHEQFF	TGTGCCAGCAGCTTGGGACTAGCGGGAGCCCATGAGCAGTTCTTC
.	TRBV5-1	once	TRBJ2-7	CASSYEAGSSHYEQYF	TGCGCCAGCAGCTATGAGGCGGGTTCTTCTCACTACGAGCAGTACTTC